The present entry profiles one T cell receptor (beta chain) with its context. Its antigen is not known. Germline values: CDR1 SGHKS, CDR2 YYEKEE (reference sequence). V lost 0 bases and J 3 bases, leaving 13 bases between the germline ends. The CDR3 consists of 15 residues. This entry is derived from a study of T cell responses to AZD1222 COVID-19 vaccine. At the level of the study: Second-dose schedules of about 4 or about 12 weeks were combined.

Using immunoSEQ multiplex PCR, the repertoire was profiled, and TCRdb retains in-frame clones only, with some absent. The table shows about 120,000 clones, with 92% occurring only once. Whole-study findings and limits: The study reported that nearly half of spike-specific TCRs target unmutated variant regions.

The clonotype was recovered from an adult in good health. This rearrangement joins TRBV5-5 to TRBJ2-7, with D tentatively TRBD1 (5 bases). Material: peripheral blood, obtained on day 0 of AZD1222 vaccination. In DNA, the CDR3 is TGTGCCAGCAGCTTGGGGACAACGGTCGACTACGAGCAGTACTTC. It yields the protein CASSLGTTVDYEQYF.